These 17 T cell receptor beta chains originate from one sample sequenced in a study of blood T cell repertoires in COVID-19. Measured with immunoSEQ multiplex PCR; TCRdb has only the in-frame clones, and not every one. Of tens of thousands of clones in the sample, 81% were seen once. The sequencing input was peripheral blood. Every receptor here comes from a woman aged 70-85 years with COVID-19, enrolled during active disease.

The chain carries TRBV5-4 and TRBJ1-1; D is possibly TRBD1 (6 bases). The V gene's germline CDR1 is SGHNT and CDR2 YYREEE (reference sequence). V lost 0 bases and J lost 0, with 12 bases in between. This CDR3 spans 16 amino acids. The CDR3 sequence: CASSLGQATLNTEAFF. As DNA, the CDR3 is TGTGCCAGCAGCTTGGGACAGGCTACATTGAACACTGAAGCTTTCTTT.

This clone was detected only a few times. V usage is TRBV29-1 and J usage is TRBJ1-1; weak D call: TRBD1 (5 bases). The V gene lost 7 bases and the J gene lost 1 base, with 16 bases spanning the gap. The CDR3 is made up of 14 amino acids. CDR1 SQVTM and CDR2 ANQGSEA come from the germline V gene. This CDR3 is CSAGQGSRNTEAFF. The CDR3 nucleotides are TGCAGCGCCGGGCAGGGATCCCGGAACACTGAAGCTTTCTTT.

The rearrangement joins TRBV4-2 to TRBJ2-1; 10 nucleotides line up with TRBD2. Trimming removed 3 bases from V and 6 bases from J; junction bases left unmatched: 8. Germline values: CDR1 LGHNA, CDR2 YNFKEQ. The CDR3 runs to 16 residues. The CDR3 DNA is TGTGCCAGCAGCCAGGGAATAGCGGGAGGTGGCAATGAGCAGTTCTTC. This codes for CASSQGIAGGGNEQFF.

This chain connects TRBV4-2 to TRBJ2-3; tentative D call: TRBD2 (6 bases). Looked up from germline, CDR1 is LGHNA and CDR2 is YNFKEQ. The CDR3 covers 14 residues. V gave up 4 bases and J gave up 0 bases, with 8 bases separating them. The chain's CDR3 is CASSLAVSTDTQYF. In nucleotides, the CDR3 is TGTGCCAGCAGCCTAGCGGTTAGCACAGATACGCAGTATTTT.

The rearrangement links TRBV18 to TRBJ2-1; 11 bases align to TRBD2. V trimming: 3 bases; J trimming: 7 bases; junction bases outside the gene matches: 8. This CDR3 has 16 residues. Per germline, CDR1 KGHSH and CDR2 LQKENI. CDR3 protein: CASSPSGLAGGNEQFF. Written as DNA, the CDR3 is TGTGCCAGCTCACCTTCAGGGCTAGCGGGAGGAAATGAGCAGTTCTTC.

This clone was recorded a few times. The chain carries TRBV9 and TRBJ1-2; possible D gene TRBD1, 6 bases. This CDR3 has 14 amino acids. CDR1 is SGDLS, CDR2 YYNGEE, per germline. Deletions cut 2 bases from V and 4 bases from J, with 12 bases between. CDR3 coding DNA: TGTGCCAGCAGCGTGTCAGGGGTTTTCTATGGCTACACCTTC. It yields the protein CASSVSGVFYGYTF.

This clone was observed a few times. The chain links TRBV2 to TRBJ2-7, with 8 bases that match TRBD2. The CDR3 runs 15 residues. The V and J ends lost 3 bases and 1 base, in that order; junction bases with no gene match: 5. CDR1 is SNHLY, CDR2 FYNNEI, per germline. The CDR3 DNA follows: TGTGCCAGCAGTGACAGCGGGAGTGCTTCCTACGAGCAGTACGTC. As protein: CASSDSGSASYEQYV.

This clone was found a few times. The chain links TRBV7-2 to TRBJ1-5; TRBD1 agrees at 7 bases. The CDR3 sequence is 14 residues long. Germline-derived CDR1 and CDR2 are SGHTA and FQGNSA. J lost 3 bases, V lost 4 bases, and 3 bases had no gene match. CDR3 loop: CASSSQGNNQPQHF. DNA for the CDR3: TGTGCCAGCAGCTCACAGGGGAACAATCAGCCCCAGCATTTT.

This clone was seen a handful of times. This rearrangement joins TRBV7-6 to TRBJ2-4; D possibly corresponds to TRBD2 (7 bases). This CDR3 contains 17 residues. The germline V gene encodes CDR1 SGHVS and CDR2 FNYEAQ. V gave up 0 bases and J gave up 3 bases, with 15 bases separating them. The CDR3 DNA reads as TGTGCCAGCAGCTTAGCGAGGGGGGGAAAGGGCAAAAACATTCAGTACTTC. Amino acid sequence: CASSLARGGKGKNIQYF.

The chain combines TRBV5-1 with TRBJ1-6; 7 bases match TRBD1. The CDR3 consists of 15 residues. V lost 1 base, J lost 7 bases, and 5 bases stayed unmatched. Germline V gene data show CDR1 as SGHRS and CDR2 as YFSETQ. CDR3 sequence (DNA): TGCGCCAGCAGCTTGAACAGGGGTTACAATTCACCCCTCCACTTT. Protein product: CASSLNRGYNSPLHF.

This rearrangement joins TRBV6-4 to TRBJ1-2; D is ambiguous. Looked up from germline, CDR1 is MRHNA and CDR2 is SNTAGT. The CDR3 covers 13 residues. V lost 0 bases to trimming and J lost 8 bases, with 10 bases between them. The CDR3 loop reads CASSDSTGTGYTF. In DNA, the CDR3 is TGTGCCAGCAGTGACTCTACGGGAACGGGCTACACCTTC.

The chain uses TRBV9 and TRBJ2-3, with 7 bases aligning to TRBD1. Losses at the gene ends were 2 bases for V and 2 bases for J; bases not matched to a gene: 5. CDR1 and CDR2 from the germline V gene are SGDLS and YYNGEE. The CDR3 loop spans 15 amino acids. DNA for the CDR3: TGTGCCAGCAGCGTGGGACAGCGACCCACAGATACGCAGTATTTT. This translates into CASSVGQRPTDTQYF.

A single count supports this clone. The rearrangement uses TRBV5-1 and TRBJ1-6; possibly TRBD1 for D (5 bases). Germline lookup yields CDR1 SGHRS and CDR2 YFSETQ. The CDR3 is 15 amino acids. The V and J ends lost 4 bases and 7 bases respectively, with 15 bases between them. The chain's CDR3 is CASSPSGGTNSPLHF. For the CDR3, the DNA is TGCGCCAGCAGCCCCTCGGGGGGGACGAATTCACCCCTCCACTTT.

This chain uses TRBV11-2 with TRBJ2-2; D might be TRBD1 (6 bases). Deletions cut 4 bases from V and 0 bases from J, with 12 bases between. Germline V gene sequence: CDR1 SGHAT, CDR2 FQNNGV. This CDR3 spans 16 amino acids. The CDR3 coding sequence is TGTGCCAGCAGCTCCTCCGGGACAACGAACACCGGGGAGCTGTTTTTT. The encoded protein is CASSSSGTTNTGELFF.

V is TRBV5-1 and J is TRBJ1-4; possibly TRBD1 for D (6 bases). The CDR3 totals 15 residues. From germline, CDR1 is SGHRS and CDR2 YFSETQ. The V gene lost 3 bases and the J gene lost 0 bases, with 9 bases spanning the gap. In DNA, the CDR3 is TGCGCCAGCAGCTCCGGGACAACAACTAATGAAAAACTGTTTTTT. Translating gives CASSSGTTTNEKLFF.

The CDR3 DNA follows: TGTGCCAGTAGTATTATCGGGACTGGAAACACCATATATTTT. This translates into CASSIIGTGNTIYF. This chain uses TRBV19 with TRBJ1-3; D gene unclear. V was pared by 3 bases and J by 2 bases, with 8 bases between. CDR3 size: 14 residues. Germline V gene lookup returns CDR1 LNHDA and CDR2 SQIVND (reference sequence).

This clone turned up a few times. The chain is built from TRBV19 and TRBJ1-4, with a possible D match to TRBD1 (5 bases). The germline V gene encodes CDR1 LNHDA and CDR2 SQIVND (reference sequence). This CDR3 is built from 12 residues. Deletions cut 8 bases from V and 11 bases from J, with 15 bases between. Written as DNA, the CDR3 is TGTGCCAGTTCTACCGGGACTTTGAAACTGTTTTTT. Residues: CASSTGTLKLFF. The full variable domain, completed using reference TRBV19 and TRBJ1-4, is DGGITQSPKYLFRKEGQNVTLSCEQNLNHDAMYWYRQDPGQGLRLIYYSQIVNDFQKGDIAEGYSVSREKKESFPLTVTSAQKNPTAFYLCASSTGTLKLFFGSGTQLSVL.